This TCR beta chain was captured by sequencing in a study of glioma-infiltrating T cells. This clonotype was picked up many times. No antigen is known for it. Whole-study results and caveats: Non-neoplastic patients had below-expected tissue-blood divergence, while all gliomas exceeded expectation. CDR3 overlap between tissue and blood was very small.

The CDR3 has 13 amino acids. Germline CDR1 reads SGHTA; CDR2 reads FQGNSA. Trimming stripped 5 bases from V and 10 bases from J, with 17 bases between. Amplification of TCR alpha and beta CDR3 regions from RNA used iRepertoire nested multiplex PCR. Input was roughly 85-450 ng of tissue mRNA or PBMC total RNA. TCRdb re-derived calls from the multiplex PCR reads in MiXCR, one entry per CDR3 protein. The sample has about 110,000 distinct CDR3 sequences, around a quarter seen once; the top ten hold about a third. The source of this sequence is a human donor with low-grade glioma or glioblastoma, undergoing nonglioma brain surgery, or in good health (not recorded which). The sequencing input was glioma tissue, nonneoplastic brain tissue, or PBMCs (not recorded which). The chain is built from TRBV7-2 and TRBJ1-1, with D uncertain. CDR3 DNA sequence: TGTGCCAGCAGCGGAGAATCGAGAAGTGTAGCTTTCTTT. Its translation: CASSGESRSVAFF.